This section outlines one T cell receptor beta chain sequence together with its context. As yet, its antigen is unknown. The source of the sample is a study of human T cells and chemical hapten exposure. Study in general: Skin on the upper inner arm, around 2 cm by around 2 cm in size, was sensitized with 2% DPC. Overall study results and limits: In comparison with controls, expanded TCRs gave rise to a significantly larger number of large CDR3 similarity clusters.

Germline loops: CDR1 MNHEY, CDR2 SMNVEV (reference sequence). CDR3 size: 13 residues. V was clipped by 5 bases and J by 6 bases, with 11 bases between them. Time point defined: patch test 3, about 24 weeks after DPC sensitization. Indicated treatment: therapeutic diphenylcyclopropenone sensitization with weekly scalp DPC. Non-pregnant alopecia patients aged 18 to 70, suitable for DPC therapy. The library put unique molecular identifiers onto individual cDNA molecules. TCRdb recomputed calls from the RACE reads with MiXCR, one row per CDR3 protein. The table lists about 52,000 distinct CDR3 sequences, over 9.5% of them singletons.

The clonotype originates from a woman aged 40 to 50 with alopecia areata. Some clones in this sample may be carry-over from other donors' samples. The sequencing used whole blood, collected in connection with sensitization to the hapten diphenylcyclopropenone (DPC). This chain joins TRBV27 and TRBJ2-1, with unresolved D. The CDR3 loop is CASSKRRANEQFF. CDR3 sequence (DNA): TGTGCCAGCAGTAAGAGAAGGGCCAATGAGCAGTTCTTC.